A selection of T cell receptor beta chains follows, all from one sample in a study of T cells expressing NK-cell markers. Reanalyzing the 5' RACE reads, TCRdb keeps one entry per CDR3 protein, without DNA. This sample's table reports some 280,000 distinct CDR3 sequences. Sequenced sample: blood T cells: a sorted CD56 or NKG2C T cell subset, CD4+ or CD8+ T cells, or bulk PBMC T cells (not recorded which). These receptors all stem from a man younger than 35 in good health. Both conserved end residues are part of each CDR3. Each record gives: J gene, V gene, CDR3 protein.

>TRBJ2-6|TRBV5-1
CASSGGRGGANVLTF
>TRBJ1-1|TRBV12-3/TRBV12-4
CASSFRQMNTEAFF
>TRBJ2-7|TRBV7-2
CASSTRGAYEQYF
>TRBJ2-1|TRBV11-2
CASSFPSSAETSGRAWNEQFF
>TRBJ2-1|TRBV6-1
CASSELSGRAKDEQFF
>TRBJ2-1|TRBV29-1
CSVRLQHEQFF
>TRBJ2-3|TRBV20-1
CSKVSGNTDTQYF
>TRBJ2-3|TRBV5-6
CASSWRGTSSDTQYF
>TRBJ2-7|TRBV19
CASSQDSLLSYEQYF
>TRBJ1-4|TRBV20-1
CSARDPALDEKLFF
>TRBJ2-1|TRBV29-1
CSVGGVAGEQFF
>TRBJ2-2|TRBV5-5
CASSLPGTVITGELFF
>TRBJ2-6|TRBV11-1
CASSSPRLAAASGANVLTF
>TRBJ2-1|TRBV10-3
CAISEGTSGSYRGEQFF
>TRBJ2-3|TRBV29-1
CSVEEGTGDTDTQYF
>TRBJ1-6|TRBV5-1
CASSGLGTDNSPLHF
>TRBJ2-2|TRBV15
CATGRSFGTGELFF
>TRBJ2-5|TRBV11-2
CASSLGLRSGRAVETQYF
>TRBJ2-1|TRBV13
CASSSTGGLAEQFF
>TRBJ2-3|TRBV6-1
CAVRDGLTDTQYF
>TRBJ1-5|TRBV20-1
CSATIFRGWGNQPQHF
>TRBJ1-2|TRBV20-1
CSARNREGSYGYTF
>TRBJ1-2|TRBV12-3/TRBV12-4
CASSWDGPYGYTF
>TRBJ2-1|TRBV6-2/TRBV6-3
CASSPGLLGNEQFF
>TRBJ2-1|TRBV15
CATSRTTSEQFF